This TCR beta chain was documented in a study of blood T cell repertoires in COVID-19. Study-wide background: In each case, the material was cDNA or gDNA derived from T cells, B-cell-depleted T cells, or PBMCs.

Living in 24 US areas, the participants were between 18 and 89 years of age. The CDR3 runs 15 residues. The V and J ends lost 5 bases and 4 bases, in that order; junction bases with no gene match: 6. Germline assignment: CDR1 SGHTA and CDR2 FQGNSA. Using immunoSEQ multiplex PCR, the repertoire was profiled, and TCRdb retains in-frame clones only, with some absent. The sample records nearly 200,000 clones, roughly nine tenths being singletons. This clonotype was obtained from a woman under 30 who had recovered from COVID-19. J is TRBJ1-2 and V is TRBV7-2, with 11 bases fitting TRBD1. The sample consisted of PBMCs or T cells enriched from blood (not recorded which). The CDR3 sequence is CASSREGQGGYGYTF. The CDR3 DNA sequence: TGTGCCAGCAGCCGCGAGGGACAGGGGGGCTATGGCTACACCTTC. Supplemented by reference TRBV7-2 and TRBJ1-2, the full variable domain reads GAGVSQSPSNKVTEKGKDVELRCDPISGHTALYWYRQSLGQGLEFLIYFQGNSAPDKSGLPSDRFSAERTGGSVSTLTIQRTQQEDSAVYLCASSREGQGGYGYTFGSGTRLTVV.